The clone carrying this T cell receptor beta chain has a handful of counts. Using its own MiXCR run on the RT-PCR reads, TCRdb lists one record per CDR3 protein. Counted here are about 780,000 distinct CDR3 sequences, about 18% occurring once; the ten biggest clones make up roughly 10%. CDR1 and CDR2 (germline): DFQATT, SNEGSKA (reference sequence). With 1 base clipped from V and 0 bases from J, the junction kept 5 bases outside the gene matches. CDR3 length: 16 amino acids. This sample was taken from a study of response to subunit inactivated influenza vaccine. The sequencing here drew on PBMCs from blood, taken more than 4 days after vaccination. V is TRBV20-1 and J is TRBJ2-1; 8 positions agree with TRBD2. This receptor was taken from a man aged 45-60 years who received an inactivated influenza vaccine. CDR3 in amino acids: CSARVGSGDSYNEQFF. The CDR3 region has the DNA TGCAGTGCTAGAGTCGGTAGCGGGGACTCCTACAATGAGCAGTTCTTC.